Presented here are 8 T cell receptor delta chains from one specimen sequenced in a study of γδ T cells in repeated Plasmodium falciparum infection. Gammadelta T cells were flow-sorted from PBMC into Vgamma9/Vdelta2+ and Vdelta2-negative populations for bulk analysis. TCRdb re-called clones from the multiplex PCR reads via CATT. The table has around 50,000 delta-chain clones, over 1.5% seen once. Material: gamma-delta T cells from blood. Receptors originate from a pool of human donors (malaria-infected and uninfected, not separated).

A note on this clone: The protein in TCRdb stems from a much larger clone and differs at residue 4 from this DNA's translation, likely a read error; here the protein is translated from the DNA. The chain is built from TRDV1 and TRDJ1, with a possible D match to TRDD3 (7 bases). Germline V gives CDR1 TSWWSYY, CDR2 QGS. This CDR3 contains 28 residues. The CDR3 sequence: CALRERKDERGKSLRIPRGGWSVDKLIF. In DNA, the CDR3 is TGTGCTCTTAGGGAACGAAAGGACGAAAGGGGAAAGTCCCTACGTATTCCTAGGGGGGGATGGTCGGTCGATAAACTCATCTTT.

This clone was seen ten or more times. The protein in TCRdb stems from a much larger clone and differs at residue 3 from this DNA's translation, likely a read error; here the protein is translated from the DNA. This chain links TRDV1 with TRDJ1; maybe TRDD3 (6 bases). The CDR3 totals 14 residues. CDR1 and CDR2 (germline): TSWWSYY, QGS. CDR3 in DNA: TGTGCTATTGGGGAAGGGATCGGGGGAGCTAAACTCATCTTT. It translates to CAIGEGIGGAKLIF.

This clone was seen many times. A read error is the likely source, as a far larger clone sits one nucleotide away. This sample includes further DNA sequences coding for the same CDR3. V is TRDV1 and J is TRDJ1; 8 bases are a match to TRDD3. V lost 6 bases, J lost 0 bases, and 12 bases stayed unmatched. The CDR3 totals 17 residues. Germline V gene sequence: CDR1 TSWWSYY, CDR2 QGS. CDR3 amino acids: CALGWGNTLQYTDKLIF. In DNA form, the CDR3 reads TGTGCTCTTGGCTGGGGGAATACCCTTCAGTACACCGATAAACTCATCTTT.

This clone showed up many times. TCRdb attributes to this sequence the protein of a much larger clone, which differs from the DNA translation at residue 6; a read error is likely, and the protein displayed is translated from the DNA. This chain links TRDV1 with TRDJ1; unclear D gene. Germline V gives CDR1 TSWWSYY, CDR2 QGS. V gave up 7 bases and J gave up 3 bases, with 6 bases separating them. This CDR3 is built from 11 residues. DNA for the CDR3: TGTGCTCTTGACATTTCCGATAAACTCATCTTT. It translates to CALDISDKLIF.

This clone was detected ten times or more. The protein TCRdb lists belongs to a much larger clone and differs from this DNA's translation at residue 11, which points to a read error; the protein shown is made from the DNA. This chain uses TRDV2 with TRDJ1; the match to TRDD3 covers 8 bases. The J gene, absent from TCRdb, was called here by matching the DNA to germline. Germline V gene lookup returns CDR1 GEAIGNYY and CDR2 EKD. Losses at the gene ends were 0 bases for V and 4 bases for J; bases not matched to a gene: 15. This CDR3 is built from 18 residues. The CDR3 nucleotides read TGTGCCTGTGACACCGTGAAGAGGGATACGCCTTTGGGCGATAAACTCATCTTT. Its protein product is CACDTVKRDTPLGDKLIF.

This clone was seen repeatedly, ten times or more. The protein recorded in TCRdb matches a much larger clone and deviates from this DNA's translation at residue 12, suggesting a read error; the protein here is obtained by translating the DNA. The gene calls are TRDV2 and TRDJ1, with 8 bases lining up with TRDD3. No J segment appears in TCRdb, so it was assigned here by matching the sequence to germline. From germline, CDR1 is GEAIGNYY and CDR2 EKD. The CDR3 extends over 17 amino acids. Trimming at V came to 0 bases and at J to 3 bases, leaving 11 bases not matched to a gene. For the CDR3, the DNA is TGTGCCTGTGACACCGTCTCCGGGATACGAAACGCCGATAAACTCATCTTT. Translation gives CACDTVSGIRNADKLIF.

This clone was seen ten or more times. This CDR3 is also generated by other DNA sequences in the sample. The rearrangement links TRDV3 to TRDJ1; TRDD3 aligns across 8 bases. CDR1 is TVYSNPD and CDR2 is GDNSRS in the germline V gene (reference sequence). The length of the CDR3 is 21 residues. The V gene end was trimmed by 3 bases and the J gene end by 4 bases; junction bases not matched to a gene: 31. As DNA, the CDR3 is TGTGCCTTCAGAAAACAACTTCTCTTGTTCGCTGGGGGAGAGGGATTCGATAAACTCATCTTT. Protein: CAFRKQLLLFAGGEGFDKLIF.

This clone was seen only a few times. TCRdb attributes to this sequence the protein of a much larger clone, which differs from the DNA translation at residue 4; a read error is likely, and the protein displayed is translated from the DNA. The CDR3 coding sequence is TGTGCTCTTAGGAAGGCCAAACTCATCTTT. It specifies CALRKAKLIF. The V call is TRDV1, the J call TRDJ1; the D is unclear. The J gene is not listed in TCRdb, so it was assigned here from a DNA match to germline. The V gene's germline CDR1 is TSWWSYY and CDR2 QGS. The CDR3 has 10 residues. V gave up 8 bases and J gave up 8 bases, with 9 bases separating them.